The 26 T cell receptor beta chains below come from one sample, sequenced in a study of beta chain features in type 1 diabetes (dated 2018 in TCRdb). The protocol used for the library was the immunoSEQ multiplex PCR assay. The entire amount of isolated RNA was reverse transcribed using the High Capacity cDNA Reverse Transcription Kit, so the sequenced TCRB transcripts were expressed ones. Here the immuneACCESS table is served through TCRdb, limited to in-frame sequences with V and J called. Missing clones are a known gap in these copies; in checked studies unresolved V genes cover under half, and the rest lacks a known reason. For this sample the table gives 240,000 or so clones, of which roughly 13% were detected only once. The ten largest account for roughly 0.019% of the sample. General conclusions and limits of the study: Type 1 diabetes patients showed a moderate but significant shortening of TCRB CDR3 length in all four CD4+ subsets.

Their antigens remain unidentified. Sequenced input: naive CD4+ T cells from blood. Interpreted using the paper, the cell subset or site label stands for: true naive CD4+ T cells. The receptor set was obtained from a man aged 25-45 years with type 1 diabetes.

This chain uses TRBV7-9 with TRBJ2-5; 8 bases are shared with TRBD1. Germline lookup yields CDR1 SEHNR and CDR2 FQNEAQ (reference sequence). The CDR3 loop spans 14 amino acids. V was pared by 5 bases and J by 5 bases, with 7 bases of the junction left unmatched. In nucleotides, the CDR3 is TGTGCCAGCAGCCAGAAACAGGGGGTTGAGACCCAGTACTTC. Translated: CASSQKQGVETQYF.

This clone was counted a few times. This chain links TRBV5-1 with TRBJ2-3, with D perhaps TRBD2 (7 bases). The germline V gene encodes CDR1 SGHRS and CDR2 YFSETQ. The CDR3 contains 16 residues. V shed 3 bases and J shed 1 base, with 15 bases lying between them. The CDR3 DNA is TGCGCCAGCAGCTACGGGGGGCAGCGGGGCACAGATACGCAGTATTTT. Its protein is CASSYGGQRGTDTQYF. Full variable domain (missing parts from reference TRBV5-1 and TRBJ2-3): KAGVTQTPRYLIKTRGQQVTLSCSPISGHRSVSWYQQTPGQGLQFLFEYFSETQRNKGNFPGRFSGRQFSNSRSEMNVSTLELGDSALYLCASSYGGQRGTDTQYFGPGTRLTVL.

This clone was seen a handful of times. The CDR3 DNA sequence: TGTGCCAGCAGCTCAGCGGGGCCACACCAAGAGACCCAGTACTTC. This encodes CASSSAGPHQETQYF. V usage is TRBV5-4 and J usage is TRBJ2-5; 7 bases agree with TRBD2. Trimming at V came to 3 bases and at J to 0 bases, leaving 5 bases not matched to a gene. This CDR3 has 15 residues. CDR1 is SGHNT, CDR2 YYREEE, per germline (reference sequence).

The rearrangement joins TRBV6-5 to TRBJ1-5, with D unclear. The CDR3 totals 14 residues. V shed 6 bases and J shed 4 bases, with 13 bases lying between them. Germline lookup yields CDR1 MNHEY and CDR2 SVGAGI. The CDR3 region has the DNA TGTGCCAGCAGCCCGGGTCTTGGGAATCAGCCCCAGCATTTT. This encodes CASSPGLGNQPQHF.

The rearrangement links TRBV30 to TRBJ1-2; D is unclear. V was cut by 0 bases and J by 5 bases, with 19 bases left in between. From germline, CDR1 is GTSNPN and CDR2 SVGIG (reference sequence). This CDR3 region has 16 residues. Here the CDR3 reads CAWSVEAGSLNYGYTF. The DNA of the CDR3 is TGTGCCTGGAGTGTAGAAGCAGGCTCTCTAAATTATGGCTACACCTTC.

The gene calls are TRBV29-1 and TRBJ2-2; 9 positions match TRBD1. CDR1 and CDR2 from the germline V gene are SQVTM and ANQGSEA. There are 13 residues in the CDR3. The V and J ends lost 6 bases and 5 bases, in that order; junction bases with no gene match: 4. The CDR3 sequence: CSVSGTGTGELFF. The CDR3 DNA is TGCAGCGTCTCCGGGACAGGGACCGGGGAGCTGTTTTTT.

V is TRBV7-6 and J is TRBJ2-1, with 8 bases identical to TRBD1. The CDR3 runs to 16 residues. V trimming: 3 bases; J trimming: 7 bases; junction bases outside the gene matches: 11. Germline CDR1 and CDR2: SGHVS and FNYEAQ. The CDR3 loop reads CASSLTPGQVDNEQFF. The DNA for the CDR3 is TGTGCCAGCAGCTTGACCCCGGGACAGGTGGATAATGAGCAGTTCTTC.

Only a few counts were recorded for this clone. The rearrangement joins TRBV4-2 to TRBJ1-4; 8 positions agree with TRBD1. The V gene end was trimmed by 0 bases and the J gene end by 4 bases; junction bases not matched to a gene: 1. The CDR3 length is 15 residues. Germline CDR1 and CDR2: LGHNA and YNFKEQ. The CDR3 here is CASSQETGVNEKLFF. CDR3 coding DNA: TGTGCCAGCAGCCAAGAGACAGGGGTTAATGAAAAACTGTTTTTT.

CDR3 nucleotide sequence: TGTGCCAGCAGCTTTCGGAGAGGCGGGTGGGACACCGGGGAGCTGTTTTTT. The encoded protein is CASSFRRGGWDTGELFF. The chain employs TRBV5-8 and TRBJ2-2; perhaps TRBD2 as D (5 bases). Germline CDR1 SGHTS, CDR2 YDEGEE. V was shortened by 2 bases and J by 3 bases, with 17 bases between the two germline ends. This CDR3 has 17 residues.

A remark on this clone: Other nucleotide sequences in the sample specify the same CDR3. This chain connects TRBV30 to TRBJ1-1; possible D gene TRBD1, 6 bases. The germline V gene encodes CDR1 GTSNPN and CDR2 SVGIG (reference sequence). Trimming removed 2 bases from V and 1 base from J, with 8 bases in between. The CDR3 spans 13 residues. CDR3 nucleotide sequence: TGTGCCTGGAGTCAAGGGGGGAACACTGAAGCTTTCTTT. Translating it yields CAWSQGGNTEAFF. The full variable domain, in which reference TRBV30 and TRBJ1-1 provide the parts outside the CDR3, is SQTIHQWPATLVQPVGSPLSLECTVEGTSNPNLYWYRQAAGRGLQLLFYSVGIGQISSEVPQNLSASRPQDRQFILSSKKLLLSDSGFYLCAWSQGGNTEAFFGQGTRLTVV.

The DNA of the CDR3 is TGTGCCAGCTCAGCCGGGACAGAGTCCTACGAGCAGTACTTC. It specifies CASSAGTESYEQYF. The rearrangement joins TRBV18 to TRBJ2-7, with TRBD1 matching 7 bases. J gave up 1 base and V 5 bases, and 5 bases lay outside the gene matches. The germline gives CDR1 KGHSH, CDR2 LQKENI. The CDR3 is 14 residues long.

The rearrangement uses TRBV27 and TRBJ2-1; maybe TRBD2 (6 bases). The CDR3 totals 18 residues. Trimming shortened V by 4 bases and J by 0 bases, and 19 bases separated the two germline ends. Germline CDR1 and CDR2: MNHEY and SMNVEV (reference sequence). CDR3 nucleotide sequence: TGTGCCAGCAGTTCGAGGATAGCGGCCGACAGCTCCTACAATGAGCAGTTCTTC. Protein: CASSSRIAADSSYNEQFF.

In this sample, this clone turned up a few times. In nucleotides, the CDR3 is TGTGCCAGCAGCGTCGACTCAAGCAGGGGGCTTGGAGAAAAACTGTTTTTT. This sequence encodes CASSVDSSRGLGEKLFF. The gene calls are TRBV9 and TRBJ1-4; 8 bases are shared with TRBD1. This CDR3 region has 17 residues. CDR1 is SGDLS, CDR2 YYNGEE, per germline. J was trimmed by 8 bases and V by 2 bases; bases with no gene match: 14.

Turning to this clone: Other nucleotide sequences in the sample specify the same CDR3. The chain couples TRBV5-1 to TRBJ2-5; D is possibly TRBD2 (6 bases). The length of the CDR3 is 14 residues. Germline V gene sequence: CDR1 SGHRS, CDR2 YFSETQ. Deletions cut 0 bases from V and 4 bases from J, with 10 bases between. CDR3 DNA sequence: TGCGCCAGCAGCTTGGCCGGAGGGCTAGAGACCCAGTACTTC. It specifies CASSLAGGLETQYF.

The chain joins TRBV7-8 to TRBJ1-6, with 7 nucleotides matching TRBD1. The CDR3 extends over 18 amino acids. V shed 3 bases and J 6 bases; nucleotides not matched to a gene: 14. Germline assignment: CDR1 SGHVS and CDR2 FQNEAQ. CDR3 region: CASSLIAGTASGNSPLHF. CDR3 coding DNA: TGTGCCAGCAGCTTGATCGCCGGGACAGCCTCCGGTAATTCACCCCTCCACTTT. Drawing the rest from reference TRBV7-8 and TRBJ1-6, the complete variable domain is GAGVSQSPRYKVAKRGQDVALRCDPISGHVSLFWYQQALGQGPEFLTYFQNEAQLDKSGLPSDRFFAERPEGSVSTLKIQRTQQEDSAVYLCASSLIAGTASGNSPLHFGNGTRLTVT.

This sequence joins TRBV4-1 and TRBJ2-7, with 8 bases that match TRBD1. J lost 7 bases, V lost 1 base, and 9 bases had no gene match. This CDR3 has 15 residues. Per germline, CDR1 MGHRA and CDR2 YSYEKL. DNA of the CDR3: TGCGCCAGCAGCCAAGGACAGGGGCCGGGTAGGGAGCAGTACTTC. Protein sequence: CASSQGQGPGREQYF.

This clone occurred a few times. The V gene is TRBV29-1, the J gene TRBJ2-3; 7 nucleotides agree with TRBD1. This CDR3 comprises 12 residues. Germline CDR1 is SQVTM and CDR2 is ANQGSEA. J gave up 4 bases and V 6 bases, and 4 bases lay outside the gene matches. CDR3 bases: TGCAGCGTGAGGACAGGTCCAGATACGCAGTATTTT. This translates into CSVRTGPDTQYF.

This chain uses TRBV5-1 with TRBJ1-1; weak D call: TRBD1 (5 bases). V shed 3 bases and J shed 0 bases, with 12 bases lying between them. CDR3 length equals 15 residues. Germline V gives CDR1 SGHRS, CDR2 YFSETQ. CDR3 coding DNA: TGCGCCAGCAGCTCGGGTGGGGCCTTGAACACTGAAGCTTTCTTT. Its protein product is CASSSGGALNTEAFF.

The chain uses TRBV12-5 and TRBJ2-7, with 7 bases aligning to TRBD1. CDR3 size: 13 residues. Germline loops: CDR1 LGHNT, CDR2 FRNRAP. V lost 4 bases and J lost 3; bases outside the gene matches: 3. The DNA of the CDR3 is TGTGCTAGTGGTTCGACAGGGAACTACGAGCAGTACTTC. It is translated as CASGSTGNYEQYF.

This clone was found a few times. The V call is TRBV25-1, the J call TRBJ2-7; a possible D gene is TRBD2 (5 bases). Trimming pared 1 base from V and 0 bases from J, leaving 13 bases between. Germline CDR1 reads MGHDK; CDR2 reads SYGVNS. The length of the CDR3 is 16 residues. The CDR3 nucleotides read TGTGCCAGCAGTGAATTTAAAGCGGATAGCTCCTACGAGCAGTACTTC. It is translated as CASSEFKADSSYEQYF.

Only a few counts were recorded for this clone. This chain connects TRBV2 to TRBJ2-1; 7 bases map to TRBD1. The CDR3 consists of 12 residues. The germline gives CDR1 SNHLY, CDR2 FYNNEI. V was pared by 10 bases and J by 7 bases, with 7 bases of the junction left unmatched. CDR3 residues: CAIRQGLNEQFF. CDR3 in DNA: TGTGCCATCCGACAGGGATTGAATGAGCAGTTCTTC.

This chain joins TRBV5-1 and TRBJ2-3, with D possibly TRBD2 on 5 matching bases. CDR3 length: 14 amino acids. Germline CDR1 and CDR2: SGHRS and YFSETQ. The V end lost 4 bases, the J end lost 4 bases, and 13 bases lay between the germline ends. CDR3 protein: CASSPLDGSDTQYF. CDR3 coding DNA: TGCGCCAGCAGCCCACTAGACGGGTCAGATACGCAGTATTTT.

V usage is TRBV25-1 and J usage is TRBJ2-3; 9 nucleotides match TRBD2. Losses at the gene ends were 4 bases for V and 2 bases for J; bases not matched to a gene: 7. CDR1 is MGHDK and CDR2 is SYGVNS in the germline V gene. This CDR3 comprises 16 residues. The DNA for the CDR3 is TGTGCCAGCAGTGGTATTAGCGGGAGTCTCACAGATACGCAGTATTTT. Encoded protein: CASSGISGSLTDTQYF.

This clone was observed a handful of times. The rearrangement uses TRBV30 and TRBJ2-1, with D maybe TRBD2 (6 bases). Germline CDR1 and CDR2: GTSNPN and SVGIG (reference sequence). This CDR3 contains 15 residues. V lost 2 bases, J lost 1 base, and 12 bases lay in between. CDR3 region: CAWSTGLASYNEQFF. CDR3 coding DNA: TGTGCCTGGAGTACTGGGCTAGCGTCCTACAATGAGCAGTTCTTC.

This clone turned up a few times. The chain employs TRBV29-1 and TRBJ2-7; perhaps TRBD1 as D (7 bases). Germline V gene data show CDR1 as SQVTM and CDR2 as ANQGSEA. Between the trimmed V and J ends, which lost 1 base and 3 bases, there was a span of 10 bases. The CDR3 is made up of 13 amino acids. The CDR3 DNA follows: TGCAGCGTTGAAGGACAGGGAGGCTACGAGCAGTACTTC. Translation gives CSVEGQGGYEQYF.

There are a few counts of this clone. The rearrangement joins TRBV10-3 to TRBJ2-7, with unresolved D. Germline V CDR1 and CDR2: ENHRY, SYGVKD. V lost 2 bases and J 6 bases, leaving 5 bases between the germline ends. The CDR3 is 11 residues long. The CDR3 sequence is CAISEESEQYF. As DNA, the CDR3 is TGTGCCATCAGTGAGGAGTCCGAGCAGTACTTC.